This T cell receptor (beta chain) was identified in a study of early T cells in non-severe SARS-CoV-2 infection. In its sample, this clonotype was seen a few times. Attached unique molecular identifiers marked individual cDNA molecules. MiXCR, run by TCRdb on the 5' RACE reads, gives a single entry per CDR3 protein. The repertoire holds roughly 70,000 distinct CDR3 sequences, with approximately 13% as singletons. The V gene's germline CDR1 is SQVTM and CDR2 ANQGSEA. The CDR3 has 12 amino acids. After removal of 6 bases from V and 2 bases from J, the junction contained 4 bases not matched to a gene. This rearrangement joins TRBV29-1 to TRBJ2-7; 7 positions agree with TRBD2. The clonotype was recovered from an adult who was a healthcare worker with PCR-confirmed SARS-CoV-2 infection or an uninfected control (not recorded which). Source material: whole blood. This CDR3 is CSVQRGAYEQYF. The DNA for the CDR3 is TGCAGCGTCCAGCGGGGAGCCTACGAGCAGTACTTC.